Following are 28 T cell receptor beta chains from one sample sequenced in a study of T-cell reconstitution after alpha-beta-depleted transplantation in children. A library of TCRbeta sequences, prepared with unique molecular identifiers, was generated. TCRdb ran MiXCR on the PCR reads and lists one entry per CDR3 protein. The table includes 700,000 or so distinct CDR3 sequences, about 12% detected once. The sample consisted of PBMCs, taken before TCRalphabeta/CD19-depleted stem cell transplant. These receptors came from a girl aged 2-10 years with congenital amegakaryocytic thrombocytopenia, due to receive a stem cell transplant.

The table lists this clonotype with many counts. CDR3: CSARVDPYEQYF. The CDR3 DNA is TGCAGTGCTAGAGTGGACCCCTACGAGCAGTACTTC. The chain carries TRBV20-1 and TRBJ2-7; D unclear. Germline assignment: CDR1 DFQATT and CDR2 SNEGSKA (reference sequence). The CDR3 runs 12 residues. V was trimmed by 1 base and J by 2 bases, leaving 6 bases between them.

Many counts were recorded for this clonotype. V usage is TRBV12-3 or TRBV12-4 and J usage is TRBJ1-1; D is unclear. CDR3 length: 15 amino acids. With 3 bases removed from V and 4 bases from J, the gap between germline ends came to 15 bases. DNA for the CDR3: TGTGCCAGCAGTTTCGCCGGCGAAGGCGGCACTGAAGCTTTCTTT. Its translation is CASSFAGEGGTEAFF.

This clonotype was counted many times. Sequence at one end of the junction differs from germline and may be a read error. V gene TRBV5-1 combines with J gene TRBJ2-1, with D possibly being TRBD2 (5 bases). Germline V gene sequence: CDR1 SGHRS, CDR2 YFSETQ. The CDR3 sequence is 14 residues long. DNA for the CDR3: TGCGCCAGCAGGTTGGCAGTAATGGGGAGTGAGCAGTTCTTC. It translates to CASRLAVMGSEQFF.

This chain connects TRBV5-1 to TRBJ2-3; 7 nucleotides match TRBD2. With V trimmed by 0 bases and J by 3 bases, 4 bases remained unmatched. This CDR3 has 15 residues. The germline V gene has CDR1 SGHRS and CDR2 YFSETQ. CDR3 DNA sequence: TGCGCCAGCAGCTTGGAGGGACTACCGACAGATACGCAGTATTTT. It encodes CASSLEGLPTDTQYF. Using reference TRBV5-1 and TRBJ2-3 for the parts outside the CDR3, the full variable domain is KAGVTQTPRYLIKTRGQQVTLSCSPISGHRSVSWYQQTPGQGLQFLFEYFSETQRNKGNFPGRFSGRQFSNSRSEMNVSTLELGDSALYLCASSLEGLPTDTQYFGPGTRLTVL.

This clonotype has ten or more counts. The rearrangement joins TRBV7-3 to TRBJ2-1; tentatively, D is TRBD1 or TRBD2 (6 bases each). This CDR3 has 16 amino acids. Trimming pared 2 bases from V and 3 bases from J, leaving 14 bases between. Per germline, CDR1 SGHTA and CDR2 FQGTGA. CDR3 in DNA: TGTGCCAGCAGCTTACAAGGGGGGACCCTCTACAATGAGCAGTTCTTC. It is translated as CASSLQGGTLYNEQFF.

The gene calls are TRBV12-3 or TRBV12-4 and TRBJ2-1, with D unresolved. V lost 4 bases, J lost 6 bases, and 10 bases lay in between. This CDR3 has 13 residues. CDR3: CASSYFPANEQFF. The DNA for the CDR3 is TGTGCCAGCAGTTACTTCCCGGCCAATGAGCAGTTCTTC.

This rearrangement joins TRBV7-9 to TRBJ2-1; TRBD2 matches 16 bases. Germline trimming cut 3 bases from V and 7 bases from J; bases unmatched to any gene: 3. Germline CDR1 reads SEHNR; CDR2 reads FQNEAQ (reference sequence). The CDR3 totals 16 residues. The CDR3 protein is CASSFGGLAGGNEQFF. The CDR3 DNA reads as TGTGCCAGCAGCTTCGGGGGACTAGCGGGAGGGAATGAGCAGTTCTTC.

This clonotype was seen a handful of times. J is TRBJ2-5 and V is TRBV25-1; D gene uncertain. The CDR3 is 15 amino acids. CDR1 is MGHDK, CDR2 SYGVNS, per germline. With 2 bases removed from V and 0 bases from J, the gap between germline ends came to 10 bases. The CDR3 loop is CASSELEGYQETQYF. The CDR3 DNA is TGTGCCAGCAGTGAACTAGAAGGGTACCAAGAGACCCAGTACTTC.

This clonotype has more than one count but fewer than ten. V gene TRBV25-1 combines with J gene TRBJ2-3, with D hard to call. CDR1 and CDR2 (germline): MGHDK, SYGVNS. Trimming pared 2 bases from V and 9 bases from J, leaving 6 bases between. The CDR3 length is 11 residues. CDR3: CASSEMGTQYF. For the CDR3, the DNA is TGTGCCAGCAGTGAAATGGGGACGCAGTATTTT.

This sequence joins TRBV21-1 and TRBJ2-3; whether TRBD1, the table's D call, matches the DNA was not checked. TRBV21-1 constitutes a pseudogene. CDR3 length equals 19 residues. In DNA, the CDR3 is TGTGCCAGCTCGTCCGGGGGGAAGGTAGGGGAATCGAGCACAGATACGCAGTATTTT. Translated: CASSSGGKVGESSTDTQYF.

This clonotype was observed a few times. This chain uses TRBV29-1 with TRBJ2-7; 9 bases fit TRBD1. J was trimmed by 4 bases and V by 6 bases; bases with no gene match: 10. Germline V gives CDR1 SQVTM, CDR2 ANQGSEA. The CDR3 totals 14 residues. The CDR3 bases are TGCAGCGTGGTCTACACAGGGGGCGGATACGAGCAGTACTTC. Protein: CSVVYTGGGYEQYF.

At least ten counts were recorded for this clonotype. This rearrangement joins TRBV6-1 to TRBJ1-2; no clear D. Trimming took off 7 bases at V and 4 bases at J, with 22 bases between the two ends. This CDR3 spans 16 amino acids. Germline CDR1 reads MNHNS; CDR2 reads SASEGT. The CDR3 DNA reads as TGTGCCAGCACCCCCTCAGTCCCGGAGAGGGTCTATGGCTACACCTTC. Its protein is CASTPSVPERVYGYTF.

This chain joins TRBV29-1 and TRBJ2-5, with D uncertain. The CDR3 covers 14 residues. Trimming pared 7 bases from V and 5 bases from J, leaving 20 bases between. Germline V gives CDR1 SQVTM, CDR2 ANQGSEA. The CDR3 DNA is TGCAGCGCTGGATTAAGACTCCCTCAGGAGACCCAGTACTTC. Protein sequence: CSAGLRLPQETQYF.

This clonotype was counted ten times or more. The chain links TRBV7-2 to TRBJ2-1; tentative D call: TRBD1 (6 bases). The germline CDR1 and CDR2 sequences are SGHTA and FQGNSA. The CDR3 extends over 15 amino acids. Trimming cost V 2 bases and J 9 bases, with 17 bases left between them. CDR3 in DNA: TGTGCCAGCAGCTTAAAACAACAGGGCATGAGTGAGCAGTTCTTC. Its translation: CASSLKQQGMSEQFF.

There are many counts of this clonotype. This chain joins TRBV20-1 and TRBJ1-1; D remains ambiguous. Trimming took 2 bases from V and 0 from J, leaving 7 bases between them. The germline V gene encodes CDR1 DFQATT and CDR2 SNEGSKA (reference sequence). The CDR3 runs to 13 residues. The CDR3 nucleotides are TGCAGTGCTAGAAGTTCCCTGAACACTGAAGCTTTCTTT. It encodes CSARSSLNTEAFF.

At least ten counts were recorded for this clonotype. This sequence joins TRBV30 and TRBJ1-2; D perhaps matches TRBD1 (6 bases). Germline V lookup: CDR1 GTSNPN, CDR2 SVGIG (reference sequence). This CDR3 is 12 amino acids long. V dropped 0 bases and J dropped 8 bases, with 10 bases sitting between them. The CDR3 nucleotides are TGTGCCTGGAGTGTAGGGGGGGCCGGCTACACCTTC. Translation: CAWSVGGAGYTF.

CDR3 sequence (DNA): TGTGCCAGCAGCACCAAAGGGACAGAAGACTCCTACGAGCAGTACTTC. It yields the protein CASSTKGTEDSYEQYF. The V call is TRBV21-1, the J call TRBJ2-7; the DNA was not used to check the table's D call, TRBD1. TRBV21-1 is designated a pseudogene. The CDR3 is 16 residues long.

The V and J genes are TRBV5-1 and TRBJ2-1, with D unresolved. The germline gives CDR1 SGHRS, CDR2 YFSETQ. Trimming removed 1 base at V and 3 bases at J, with 11 bases between. The CDR3 totals 15 residues. CDR3 coding DNA: TGCGCCAGCAGCTTGATCTGGAGAATCTACAATGAGCAGTTCTTC. Translation: CASSLIWRIYNEQFF.

This clonotype was seen many times. CDR3 sequence (DNA): TGCGCCAGCACCGCTAACAGGGGGAGCAATCAGCCCCAGCATTTT. The encoded protein is CASTANRGSNQPQHF. The V gene is TRBV4-1, the J gene TRBJ1-5; 8 nucleotides agree with TRBD1. Germline loops: CDR1 MGHRA, CDR2 YSYEKL. Unmatched junction bases numbered 6, after V lost 7 bases and J lost 1 base. The CDR3 runs 15 residues.

This clonotype was observed a few times. The V gene is TRBV6-5, the J gene TRBJ2-7; 16 nucleotides agree with TRBD2. V lost 6 bases, J lost 2 bases, and 7 bases stayed unmatched. Germline CDR1 MNHEY, CDR2 SVGAGI. The CDR3 sequence is 17 residues long. The CDR3 bases are TGTGCCAGCAGATTAACGGGACTAGCGGGAGGGCCCTACGAGCAGTACTTC. It yields the protein CASRLTGLAGGPYEQYF.

The rearrangement joins TRBV19 to TRBJ2-1; D perhaps matches TRBD1 (6 bases). V lost 3 bases, J lost 3 bases, and 9 bases lay in between. The CDR3 contains 14 residues. Germline assignment: CDR1 LNHDA and CDR2 SQIVND (reference sequence). For the CDR3, the DNA is TGTGCCAGTAGTATTAGGACAGACTACAATGAGCAGTTCTTC. This encodes CASSIRTDYNEQFF.

This clonotype was detected only a few times. This chain connects TRBV7-9 to TRBJ1-6, with no clear D. The V end lost 0 bases, the J end lost 3 bases, and 6 bases lay between the germline ends. The germline V gene encodes CDR1 SEHNR and CDR2 FQNEAQ (reference sequence). The CDR3 is 15 residues long. CDR3 nucleotides: TGTGCCAGCAGCTTAGCGCTGGACTATAATTCACCCCTCCACTTT. It yields the protein CASSLALDYNSPLHF.

This clonotype was detected only a few times. The rearrangement links TRBV20-1 to TRBJ2-3; 8 nucleotides line up with TRBD1. There are 13 residues in the CDR3. V shed 0 bases and J 4 bases; nucleotides not matched to a gene: 0. Germline-derived CDR1 and CDR2 are DFQATT and SNEGSKA (reference sequence). The CDR3, as DNA: TGCAGTGCTAGAGAACAGGGGGCAGATACGCAGTATTTT. Residues: CSAREQGADTQYF.

The chain employs TRBV28 and TRBJ1-1; 9 nucleotides line up with TRBD1. Trimming cost V 3 bases and J 5 bases; bases outside gene matches: 16. This CDR3 region has 18 residues. The V gene's germline CDR1 is MDHEN and CDR2 SYDVKM. The DNA of the CDR3 is TGTGCCAGCAGTTTGTCGGACGCATGGGGACAGGGAGGTACTGAAGCTTTCTTT. It yields the protein CASSLSDAWGQGGTEAFF.

J is TRBJ1-5 and V is TRBV12-3 or TRBV12-4, with 8 nucleotides matching TRBD1. This CDR3 region has 15 residues. V trimming: 4 bases; J trimming: 4 bases; junction bases outside the gene matches: 6. In nucleotides, the CDR3 is TGTGCCAGCAGTTGGACAGGGTTAGGAAATCAGCCCCAGCATTTT. It translates to CASSWTGLGNQPQHF.

V is TRBV5-1 and J is TRBJ1-2, with TRBD1 identical over 9 bases. The CDR3 contains 17 residues. Losses at the gene ends were 4 bases for V and 2 bases for J; bases not matched to a gene: 12. Germline V lookup: CDR1 SGHRS, CDR2 YFSETQ. The CDR3 sequence: CASSRRDRARLNYGYTF. CDR3 DNA: TGCGCCAGCAGCCGAAGGGACAGGGCCCGACTCAACTATGGCTACACCTTC. Based on the CDR3 plus reference TRBV5-1 and TRBJ1-2, the full variable domain is KAGVTQTPRYLIKTRGQQVTLSCSPISGHRSVSWYQQTPGQGLQFLFEYFSETQRNKGNFPGRFSGRQFSNSRSEMNVSTLELGDSALYLCASSRRDRARLNYGYTFGSGTRLTVV.

This clonotype was picked up many times. J is TRBJ2-3 and V is TRBV7-2, with D hard to call. The CDR3 runs to 14 residues. The germline V and J ends were trimmed by 5 bases and 2 bases, with 11 bases remaining between them. Germline CDR1 reads SGHTA; CDR2 reads FQGNSA. The CDR3 DNA sequence: TGTGCCAGCAGCCTCGGGCACCCCACAGATACGCAGTATTTT. Its protein is CASSLGHPTDTQYF.

The chain uses TRBV5-1 and TRBJ2-5; TRBD2 matches 14 bases. With 5 bases clipped from V and 5 bases from J, the junction kept 11 bases outside the gene matches. The CDR3 consists of 17 residues. Germline V gene data show CDR1 as SGHRS and CDR2 as YFSETQ. This chain's CDR3 is CASREQRGTSGSETQYF. The CDR3 nucleotides are TGCGCCAGCAGAGAACAGCGTGGGACTAGCGGGAGTGAGACCCAGTACTTC.